The 16 T cell receptor beta chains below all came from one sample that was sequenced in a study of sequential checkpoint blockade in melanoma (dated by TCRdb to the late 2010s). Receptor libraries were prepared by the immunoSEQ multiplex PCR assay. TCRdb holds this immuneACCESS table with in-frame rearrangements only. Some clones are missing; in checked studies, unresolved V genes explain under half, and the rest has no known cause. The sample profile shows thousands of clones; around 30% of them were found once. The ten biggest clones cover about 10% of the sample. In the paper's terms, the treatment or condition label means: randomized to nivolumab then ipilimumab (arm A) or the reverse (arm B). The sample here was tumor tissue (inferred from file names), taken from a patient given nivolumab and ipilimumab in sequence. The receptors come from a human donor with melanoma.

This clone counts as medium-sized. This chain links TRBV11-3 with TRBJ1-4; weak D call: TRBD1 (6 bases). V was trimmed by 5 bases and J by 0 bases, leaving 16 bases between them. Germline V gene data show CDR1 as SGHNT and CDR2 as YENEEA. The CDR3 is 17 residues long. The CDR3 coding sequence is TGTGCCAGCAGCCACCGACAGGTCCCCCCAACTAATGAAAAACTGTTTTTT. It is translated as CASSHRQVPPTNEKLFF.

The chain combines TRBV9 with TRBJ1-2, with 7 bases fitting TRBD1. V dropped 3 bases and J dropped 12; count of bases not matched to a gene: 8. This CDR3 has 12 amino acids. Germline values: CDR1 SGDLS, CDR2 YYNGEE. The CDR3 reads CASSAATGFDTF. The CDR3 DNA is TGTGCCAGCAGCGCCGCGACAGGGTTCGACACCTTC.

The V call is TRBV5-1, the J call TRBJ1-1; D gene ambiguous. The V end was cut by 0 bases, the J end by 4 bases, with 13 bases between. Germline CDR1 is SGHRS and CDR2 is YFSETQ. The CDR3 is 15 residues long. The CDR3 sequence is CASSLDTVLATEAFF. CDR3 nucleotides: TGCGCCAGCAGCTTGGATACTGTATTGGCCACTGAAGCTTTCTTT.

The V call is TRBV19, the J call TRBJ1-2; perhaps TRBD1 as D (5 bases). V was shortened by 0 bases and J by 8 bases, with 13 bases between the two germline ends. Germline CDR1 reads LNHDA; CDR2 reads SQIVND (reference sequence). The CDR3 loop spans 14 amino acids. The CDR3: CASSIDHNQGGYTF. Written as DNA, the CDR3 is TGTGCCAGTAGTATAGATCACAACCAGGGCGGCTACACCTTC.

This clone is judged medium-sized (0.01 to 0.1%). The chain couples TRBV12-2 to TRBJ2-2; no check of the table's D call, TRBD2, against the DNA was made. TRBV12-2 is a known pseudogene. This CDR3 contains 14 residues. The CDR3 region is CAGSGGEDTGELFF. CDR3 sequence (DNA): TGTGCAGGTAGCGGGGGTGAGGACACCGGGGAGCTGTTTTTT.

V usage is TRBV28 and J usage is TRBJ1-3; a weak D match, TRBD1 (5 bases). V lost 7 bases and J lost 1, with 11 bases in between. Looked up from germline, CDR1 is MDHEN and CDR2 is SYDVKM. This CDR3 has 14 amino acids. The CDR3 DNA reads TGTGCCAGCACATCAGGGTTTTCTGGAAACACCATATATTTT. Its protein is CASTSGFSGNTIYF.

The V and J genes are TRBV5-1 and TRBJ1-1, with unresolved D. Germline V lookup: CDR1 SGHRS, CDR2 YFSETQ. Trimming took 4 bases from V and 11 from J, leaving 24 bases between them. The CDR3 contains 15 residues. The CDR3 reads CASSPESSLMSRAFF. DNA for the CDR3: TGCGCCAGCAGCCCGGAGTCTTCCCTTATGTCGCGGGCTTTCTTT.

Only one count was recorded for this clone. The chain recombines TRBV19 with TRBJ2-3; TRBD2 agrees at 11 bases. Looked up from germline, CDR1 is LNHDA and CDR2 is SQIVND (reference sequence). V lost 7 bases and J lost 2; bases outside the gene matches: 5. The CDR3 consists of 15 residues. The CDR3 DNA sequence: TGTGCCAGTACCACGGGACTAGCGGTCACAGATACGCAGTATTTT. Its protein is CASTTGLAVTDTQYF.

The rearrangement uses TRBV23-1 and TRBJ2-1; D uncertain. TRBV23-1 is an ORF; its function is uncertain. CDR3 length equals 13 residues. With 7 bases removed from V and 6 bases from J, the gap between germline ends came to 13 bases. CDR3 residues: CASTPLTGNEQFF. The CDR3 DNA reads as TGCGCCAGCACCCCTTTGACGGGCAATGAGCAGTTCTTC.

The gene calls are TRBV5-1 and TRBJ1-2; possibly TRBD1 for D (5 bases). The V end was cut by 2 bases, the J end by 4 bases, with 12 bases between. From germline, CDR1 is SGHRS and CDR2 YFSETQ. This CDR3 spans 14 amino acids. Here the CDR3 DNA reads TGCGCCAGCAGCTTAGAAGGGGCCCCCTATGGCTACACCTTC. It encodes CASSLEGAPYGYTF.

This clone is classed as medium-sized. The CDR3 DNA reads as TGTGCGGCGACCGAAGCAGGGAAACAGAACACTGAAGCTTTCTTT. Encoded protein: CAATEAGKQNTEAFF. The rearrangement uses TRBV12-2 and TRBJ1-1; TRBD1, the D gene given by the table, was not confirmed from the DNA. TRBV12-2 is listed as a pseudogene. CDR3 length equals 15 residues.

Relative to its sample, this clone is medium-sized. The V gene is TRBV23-1, the J gene TRBJ1-4; D remains unclear. TRBV23-1 falls under the ORF class, with uncertain function. Deletions cut 7 bases from V and 0 bases from J, with 6 bases between. CDR3 size: 13 residues. CDR3 nucleotide sequence: TGCGCCAGCAAGGCAGCAACTAATGAAAAACTGTTTTTT. Its translation is CASKAATNEKLFF.

V and J are TRBV10-2 and TRBJ1-6; 7 nucleotides line up with TRBD1. Per germline, CDR1 WSHSY and CDR2 SAAADI. CDR3 length equals 15 residues. J was trimmed by 7 bases and V by 5 bases; bases with no gene match: 8. CDR3 nucleotides: TGCGCCAGCAGTTCGGACAGGCCGGGGAATTCACCCCTCCACTTT. Translating it yields CASSSDRPGNSPLHF.

The V gene is TRBV19, the J gene TRBJ1-4; no firm D call. CDR1 is LNHDA, CDR2 SQIVND, per germline (reference sequence). With 10 bases removed from V and 3 bases from J, the gap between germline ends came to 15 bases. The CDR3 spans 14 residues. The CDR3 reads CATGPREANEKLFF. The CDR3 DNA reads TGTGCCACAGGCCCCCGGGAAGCTAATGAAAAACTGTTTTTT.

This clone is medium-sized (0.01 to 0.1%) by share. The rearrangement links TRBV11-3 to TRBJ1-1; 8 bases match TRBD1. The J segment lost 5 bases and the V segment lost 3 bases, leaving 5 bases of the junction unmatched. Germline V gene data show CDR1 as SGHNT and CDR2 as YENEEA. This CDR3 has 14 amino acids. CDR3 protein: CASSFTGGRTEAFF. CDR3 bases: TGTGCCAGCAGCTTTACAGGGGGTAGAACTGAAGCTTTCTTT.

This clone was detected ten times or more. The chain is built from TRBV11-3 and TRBJ1-2; 9 nucleotides match TRBD1. There are 15 residues in the CDR3. The V gene end was trimmed by 5 bases and the J gene end by 6 bases; junction bases not matched to a gene: 10. CDR1 and CDR2 from the germline V gene are SGHNT and YENEEA. The CDR3 DNA reads as TGTGCCAGCAGCCAAGCTTCCGGGACAGGGAATGGCTACACCTTC. Translated: CASSQASGTGNGYTF.